Listed here are 31 T cell receptor beta chains from one sample, sequenced in a study of cytomegalovirus exposure and HLA in healthy donors. It was with 60 Vbeta and 13 Jbeta primers that the PCR ran. Libraries were prepared by immunoSEQ multiplex PCR; TCRdb keeps only in-frame clonotypes and omits some of them. The sample gives about 160,000 clones, 75% to 85% of which show up once; over 10% is in the top ten. The sequencing input was PBMCs. These receptors all come from a woman in her 50s in good health and CMV-seronegative.

The rearrangement joins TRBV7-2 to TRBJ2-3, with 7 positions matching TRBD1. This CDR3 is built from 14 residues. Germline values: CDR1 SGHTA, CDR2 FQGNSA. The J segment lost 8 bases and the V segment lost 7 bases, leaving 12 bases of the junction unmatched. CDR3 nucleotide sequence: TGTGCCAGCATCCCAGACAGGGATAGAGCTACGCAGTATTTT. It encodes CASIPDRDRATQYF.

V usage is TRBV6-1 and J usage is TRBJ1-2, with D possibly TRBD1 on 6 matching bases. Trimming pared 3 bases from V and 6 bases from J, leaving 23 bases between. CDR3 size: 17 residues. Germline CDR1 reads MNHNS; CDR2 reads SASEGT. CDR3 region: CASSDHRYQGHSHGYTF. For the CDR3, the DNA is TGTGCCAGCAGTGACCACCGTTACCAGGGGCATAGCCATGGCTACACCTTC.

The genes are TRBV27 and TRBJ2-7; TRBD1 is a possible D gene (6 bases). The CDR3 sequence is 15 residues long. Per the germline V gene, CDR1 is MNHEY and CDR2 is SMNVEV (reference sequence). The germline V and J ends were trimmed by 6 bases and 5 bases, with 20 bases remaining between them. CDR3 protein: CASSPLSGDKDEQYF. As DNA, the CDR3 is TGTGCCAGCAGCCCTCTCTCCGGGGACAAGGACGAGCAGTACTTC.

The V and J genes are TRBV7-2 and TRBJ2-2; 11 bases are a match to TRBD1. This CDR3 is built from 16 residues. The V gene's germline CDR1 is SGHTA and CDR2 FQGNSA. The ends lost 6 bases at V and 6 bases at J; junction bases unmatched: 9. The CDR3 sequence: CASRPSSGQGAGELFF. The CDR3 DNA is TGTGCCAGCAGACCTAGCTCGGGACAGGGGGCCGGGGAGCTGTTTTTT.

V gene TRBV5-4 combines with J gene TRBJ2-3; D may be TRBD1 (5 bases). Germline V gene lookup returns CDR1 SGHNT and CDR2 YYREEE (reference sequence). The CDR3 contains 13 residues. Trimming shortened V by 3 bases and J by 1 base, and 6 bases separated the two germline ends. CDR3 residues: CASSSRGTDTQYF. CDR3 coding DNA: TGTGCCAGCAGCTCCAGGGGCACAGATACGCAGTATTTT.

This chain connects TRBV15 to TRBJ1-4; D uncertain. V dropped 1 base and J dropped 4 bases, with 10 bases sitting between them. The CDR3 extends over 15 amino acids. Germline V CDR1 and CDR2: LNHNV, YYDKDF (reference sequence). CDR3 sequence (DNA): TGTGCCACCAGCAGAGTGGGAGGACTTAATGAAAAACTGTTTTTT. As protein: CATSRVGGLNEKLFF.

V is TRBV6-6 and J is TRBJ2-1, with 9 positions matching TRBD2. The CDR3 totals 16 residues. The germline gives CDR1 MNHNY, CDR2 SVGAGI (reference sequence). With 5 bases clipped from V and 1 base from J, the junction kept 6 bases outside the gene matches. CDR3 region: CASSGTSPNSYNEQFF. The CDR3 region has the DNA TGTGCCAGCAGTGGGACTAGCCCAAATTCCTACAATGAGCAGTTCTTC.

As DNA, the CDR3 is TGTGCCAGCAGCTTAGGAAGAGGAGGCGAGCAGTACTTC. Its protein product is CASSLGRGGEQYF. The chain joins TRBV11-2 to TRBJ2-7; D is possibly TRBD2 (5 bases). Trimming removed 1 base from V and 6 bases from J, with 10 bases in between. CDR1 is SGHAT and CDR2 is FQNNGV in the germline V gene. This CDR3 spans 13 amino acids. The whole variable domain, remainder taken from reference TRBV11-2 and TRBJ2-7, is EAGVAQSPRYKIIEKRQSVAFWCNPISGHATLYWYQQILGQGPKLLIQFQNNGVVDDSQLPKDRFSAERLKGVDSTLKIQPAKLEDSAVYLCASSLGRGGEQYFGPGTRLTVT.

This chain uses TRBV28 with TRBJ1-4; D remains unclear. Germline V CDR1 and CDR2: MDHEN, SYDVKM. Trimming shortened V by 3 bases and J by 11 bases, and 16 bases separated the two germline ends. The CDR3 is 14 residues long. CDR3 loop: CASSFTPAVRKLFF. CDR3 sequence (DNA): TGTGCCAGCAGTTTTACCCCGGCGGTGCGGAAACTGTTTTTT.

The chain uses TRBV5-1 and TRBJ1-6; TRBD1 is a possible D gene (5 bases). CDR3 size: 16 residues. Germline CDR1 SGHRS, CDR2 YFSETQ. The V end was cut by 3 bases, the J end by 5 bases, with 15 bases between. The CDR3 bases are TGCGCCAGCAGCTGGACCGCCAGGGAAAATAATTCACCCCTCCACTTT. The encoded protein is CASSWTARENNSPLHF.

J is TRBJ1-2 and V is TRBV19; possible D gene TRBD1, 6 bases. Trimming left V 0 bases short and J 6 bases short, with 20 bases between. The V gene's germline CDR1 is LNHDA and CDR2 SQIVND (reference sequence). The CDR3 totals 17 residues. CDR3 region: CASSIDRNTGRVHGYTF. CDR3 nucleotide sequence: TGTGCCAGTAGTATAGATCGGAACACAGGGAGGGTCCATGGCTACACCTTC.

A few counts support this clone. The chain recombines TRBV6-5 with TRBJ1-1; TRBD1 matches at 8 bases. Trimming at V came to 0 bases and at J to 4 bases, leaving 4 bases not matched to a gene. Germline V gives CDR1 MNHEY, CDR2 SVGAGI. The CDR3 covers 15 residues. The CDR3 region is CASSYSATGVTEAFF. The CDR3 DNA is TGTGCCAGCAGTTACTCGGCGACAGGGGTCACTGAAGCTTTCTTT.

The chain has TRBV28 and TRBJ2-1, with D hard to call. The CDR3 covers 14 residues. Per germline, CDR1 MDHEN and CDR2 SYDVKM. V was shortened by 0 bases and J by 6 bases, with 9 bases between the two germline ends. Written as DNA, the CDR3 is TGTGCCAGCAGTTTATGGGGCCAACGCAATGAGCAGTTCTTC. Translation: CASSLWGQRNEQFF.

This chain connects TRBV19 to TRBJ1-2; TRBD1 matches 8 bases. The germline CDR1 and CDR2 sequences are LNHDA and SQIVND (reference sequence). The length of the CDR3 is 15 residues. Losses at the gene ends were 5 bases for V and 3 bases for J; bases not matched to a gene: 8. CDR3 sequence reads: CASSPTRGRYYGYTF. CDR3 in DNA: TGTGCCAGTAGTCCGACCAGGGGGCGGTACTATGGCTACACCTTC.

This clone has a single count. The chain links TRBV7-6 to TRBJ2-1; D remains ambiguous. This CDR3 is 13 amino acids long. Between the trimmed V and J ends, which lost 1 base and 8 bases, there was a span of 9 bases. Germline V gives CDR1 SGHVS, CDR2 FNYEAQ. The CDR3 bases are TGTGCCAGCAGCTTAGGTCGCTCGGATGAGCAGTTCTTC. This codes for CASSLGRSDEQFF.

V gene TRBV6-1 combines with J gene TRBJ2-3, with D tentatively TRBD1 (6 bases). Looked up from germline, CDR1 is MNHNS and CDR2 is SASEGT. The CDR3 covers 15 residues. The V end was cut by 5 bases, the J end by 5 bases, with 17 bases between. CDR3 residues: CASSRPHRVGDTQYF. The CDR3 nucleotides are TGTGCCAGCAGTAGGCCCCACAGGGTCGGAGATACGCAGTATTTT.

The CDR3 sequence is CATGPPRGGYTF. CDR3 nucleotides: TGTGCCACAGGGCCCCCGCGGGGTGGCTACACCTTC. The rearrangement joins TRBV6-6 to TRBJ1-2; D might be TRBD1 (5 bases). CDR1 is MNHNY and CDR2 is SVGAGI in the germline V gene (reference sequence). V was shortened by 10 bases and J by 7 bases, with 16 bases between the two germline ends. The CDR3 extends over 12 amino acids.

This clone has more than one count but fewer than ten. The chain recombines TRBV25-1 with TRBJ1-1, with 8 bases fitting TRBD1. CDR1 is MGHDK and CDR2 is SYGVNS in the germline V gene. This CDR3 is built from 13 residues. With 6 bases clipped from V and 4 bases from J, the junction kept 4 bases outside the gene matches. CDR3: CASRTGVGTEAFF. CDR3 nucleotides: TGTGCCAGCAGGACAGGGGTGGGCACTGAAGCTTTCTTT.

DNA of the CDR3: TGTGCTAGTGGTCCGCCCCTGGTGGTAGCGGGGGGACCCTACGAGCAGTACTTC. Its translation: CASGPPLVVAGGPYEQYF. The chain joins TRBV12-5 to TRBJ2-7, with 10 bases identical to TRBD2. Germline V gene sequence: CDR1 LGHNT, CDR2 FRNRAP. The CDR3 is made up of 18 amino acids. V was clipped by 5 bases and J by 2 bases; unmatched bases: 15.

J is TRBJ2-5 and V is TRBV4-1, with TRBD1 as a possible D gene (6 bases). Trimming took 1 base from V and 8 from J, leaving 20 bases between them. The germline V gene has CDR1 MGHRA and CDR2 YSYEKL. The CDR3 is 16 residues long. CDR3 sequence: CASSQAAETPGVTQYF. CDR3 DNA sequence: TGCGCCAGCAGCCAAGCCGCCGAAACCCCAGGGGTTACCCAGTACTTC.

The chain joins TRBV27 to TRBJ1-4; D might be TRBD1 (6 bases). Per germline, CDR1 MNHEY and CDR2 SMNVEV (reference sequence). The CDR3 has 14 residues. V dropped 4 bases and J dropped 7 bases, with 13 bases sitting between them. The CDR3 protein is CASSSQGWGEKLFF. CDR3 DNA sequence: TGTGCCAGCAGTTCACAGGGATGGGGTGAAAAACTGTTTTTT.

The chain couples TRBV6-5 to TRBJ1-2; 8 nucleotides align to TRBD1. The CDR3 extends over 13 amino acids. V was pared by 6 bases and J by 8 bases, with 8 bases of the junction left unmatched. Germline CDR1 and CDR2: MNHEY and SVGAGI. The CDR3 DNA reads TGTGCCAGCAGCACCTCAGGGGGCGGAGGCTACACCTTC. This codes for CASSTSGGGGYTF.

V usage is TRBV7-9 and J usage is TRBJ1-1; 9 bases are shared with TRBD1. Germline trimming cut 4 bases from V and 4 bases from J; bases unmatched to any gene: 1. The CDR3 extends over 13 amino acids. Germline V gene data show CDR1 as SEHNR and CDR2 as FQNEAQ (reference sequence). The CDR3 reads CASSWTGVTEAFF. CDR3 DNA: TGTGCCAGCAGCTGGACAGGGGTCACTGAAGCTTTCTTT.

This sequence joins TRBV5-1 and TRBJ1-5; the D gene is possibly TRBD1 (6 bases). Deletions cut 2 bases from V and 2 bases from J, with 11 bases between. The CDR3 spans 15 residues. In germline, CDR1 is SGHRS, CDR2 YFSETQ. The CDR3 reads CASSLQGRGNQPQHF. The CDR3 DNA sequence: TGCGCCAGCAGCTTACAGGGTAGGGGCAATCAGCCCCAGCATTTT.

V gene TRBV4-3 combines with J gene TRBJ1-1, with a tentative D call TRBD1 (6 bases). This CDR3 spans 13 amino acids. V dropped 0 bases and J dropped 9 bases, with 11 bases sitting between them. Germline CDR1 is LGHNA and CDR2 is YSLEER. Here the CDR3 reads CASSQDIGGQAFF. The CDR3 coding sequence is TGCGCCAGCAGCCAAGATATCGGGGGGCAAGCTTTCTTT.

This clone was seen once. The V gene is TRBV4-3, the J gene TRBJ1-3; D possibly corresponds to TRBD1 (5 bases). The germline V and J ends were trimmed by 4 bases and 4 bases, with 11 bases remaining between them. The germline CDR1 and CDR2 sequences are LGHNA and YSLEER. This CDR3 has 14 residues. The CDR3 loop is CASSLFPGGNTIYF. DNA of the CDR3: TGCGCCAGCAGCCTTTTCCCAGGGGGAAACACCATATATTTT.

V and J are TRBV5-4 and TRBJ1-1; D may be TRBD1 (6 bases). The germline CDR1 and CDR2 sequences are SGHNT and YYREEE (reference sequence). The ends were cut back, 3 bases at V and 7 bases at J, with 25 bases in the middle. The CDR3 covers 17 residues. CDR3 in DNA: TGTGCCAGCAGCTCGGGGGGCCTGGCAGGGGAGGTTGTTGAAGCTTTCTTT. It translates to CASSSGGLAGEVVEAFF.

The genes are TRBV29-1 and TRBJ2-1; 13 bases map to TRBD2. The CDR3 totals 15 residues. V was pared by 7 bases and J by 6 bases, with 9 bases of the junction left unmatched. Germline V CDR1 and CDR2: SQVTM, ANQGSEA. The CDR3 is CSARLAGGLANEQFF. DNA of the CDR3: TGCAGCGCTAGACTAGCGGGAGGTTTAGCCAATGAGCAGTTCTTC.

J is TRBJ1-3 and V is TRBV6-1; 10 nucleotides agree with TRBD1. Trimming at V came to 11 bases and at J to 2 bases, leaving 9 bases not matched to a gene. Germline V gives CDR1 MNHNS, CDR2 SASEGT. CDR3 size: 15 residues. CDR3 bases: TGTGCCGCCTCGGGACAGGGGAACCCTGGAAACACCATATATTTT. Protein: CAASGQGNPGNTIYF.

This chain uses TRBV9 with TRBJ2-1; D might be TRBD2 (6 bases). This CDR3 is 15 amino acids long. Trimming shortened V by 4 bases and J by 9 bases, and 20 bases separated the two germline ends. Germline CDR1 and CDR2: SGDLS and YYNGEE. The DNA for the CDR3 is TGTGCCAGCAGCCCGTGGGGCGGCGGGGATGGTGAGCAGTTCTTC. This codes for CASSPWGGGDGEQFF.

The V and J genes are TRBV30 and TRBJ1-3; no clear D. V was trimmed by 0 bases and J by 4 bases, leaving 13 bases between them. Germline CDR1 reads GTSNPN; CDR2 reads SVGIG (reference sequence). The CDR3 length is 15 residues. DNA of the CDR3: TGTGCCTGGAGTGTTTACGGGTCACTCGGAAACACCATATATTTT. Amino acids: CAWSVYGSLGNTIYF.